This TCR beta chain derives from a study of T cell repertoires in cytomegalovirus infection. Study-wide background: In the study, CMV epitopes included recently identified HLA-C-restricted and well-studied HLA-B-restricted ones. Signatures in public TCR beta sequences pointed to both CMV infection and matching HLA type.

Broader study findings: Carriers of CMV and the relevant HLA type were discriminated by public TCR beta frequency.

This clonotype occurred many times. Antigen: not known. Each CDR3 protein is one row after TCRdb ran MiXCR on the reads. The sample lists about 270,000 distinct CDR3 sequences; 22% were seen once. This receptor was taken from a human donor in good health (CMV status not recorded). Some clones in this sample may be carry-over from other donors' samples. Sequencing used cultured PBMCs, obtained from culture after CMV antigen stimulation.

In DNA, the CDR3 is TGTGCCAGCAGCTCCCCGGCGGTGGAATCACTCCTCAATGAGCAGTTCTTC. Its protein is CASSSPAVESLLNEQFF. The chain is built from TRBV7-9 and TRBJ2-1; D unclear. This CDR3 comprises 17 residues. V gave up 4 bases and J gave up 6 bases, with 22 bases separating them. Germline lookup yields CDR1 SEHNR and CDR2 FQNEAQ (reference sequence).